The next 20 T cell receptor beta chains were all read from a single sample in a study of cytomegalovirus exposure and HLA in healthy donors. Primers for the PCR totalled 60 Vbeta and 13 Jbeta. The repertoire was sequenced with immunoSEQ multiplex PCR; TCRdb's copy has only in-frame clones and lacks some. The sample comprises tens of thousands of clones, 70% to 85% of which are singletons, and about 8% rests with the top ten. Input material: PBMCs. These receptors originate from a man aged 55-75 years in good health and CMV-seronegative.

This clone was found a few times. This chain connects TRBV6-5 to TRBJ2-1, with D maybe TRBD1 (5 bases). With 5 bases removed from V and 5 bases from J, the gap between germline ends came to 16 bases. CDR1 and CDR2 (germline): MNHEY, SVGAGI. There are 15 residues in the CDR3. DNA of the CDR3: TGTGCCAGCAGTAAAAACCGACAGATCGACAATGAGCAGTTCTTC. This gives the protein CASSKNRQIDNEQFF.

J is TRBJ1-3 and V is TRBV5-1; 7 bases match TRBD1. This CDR3 spans 15 amino acids. The germline CDR1 and CDR2 sequences are SGHRS and YFSETQ. Unmatched junction bases numbered 4, after V lost 0 bases and J lost 4 bases. The CDR3 DNA sequence: TGCGCCAGCAGCTTGGAGGGGACAGACGGAAACACCATATATTTT. This translates into CASSLEGTDGNTIYF.

The rearrangement links TRBV5-4 to TRBJ1-1; the match to TRBD1 covers 7 bases. Germline assignment: CDR1 SGHNT and CDR2 YYREEE (reference sequence). The CDR3 is made up of 16 amino acids. V was clipped by 1 base and J by 4 bases; unmatched bases: 10. This chain's CDR3 is CASSLWTGPSLTEAFF. CDR3 DNA sequence: TGTGCCAGCAGCTTGTGGACAGGACCCTCTCTCACTGAAGCTTTCTTT.

This clone appeared a few times. The chain recombines TRBV19 with TRBJ2-5; 7 bases fit TRBD2. The length of the CDR3 is 13 residues. The germline gives CDR1 LNHDA, CDR2 SQIVND (reference sequence). Germline trimming cut 5 bases from V and 5 bases from J; bases unmatched to any gene: 5. CDR3 in DNA: TGTGCCAGTAGTCGACTAGCCCGTGAGACCCAGTACTTC. Residues: CASSRLARETQYF.

The rearrangement joins TRBV5-1 to TRBJ2-6, with 7 bases aligning to TRBD2. This CDR3 has 18 residues. Germline CDR1 and CDR2: SGHRS and YFSETQ. The ends lost 0 bases at V and 0 bases at J; junction bases unmatched: 6. The CDR3 DNA reads as TGCGCCAGCAGCTTGGCGGTAGCGGGCAGCTCTGGGGCCAACGTCCTGACTTTC. Protein product: CASSLAVAGSSGANVLTF.

This chain links TRBV5-1 with TRBJ1-3; tentative D call: TRBD1 (5 bases). Trimming shortened V by 0 bases and J by 0 bases, and 13 bases separated the two germline ends. This CDR3 spans 17 amino acids. The germline CDR1 and CDR2 sequences are SGHRS and YFSETQ. The CDR3 spells CASSLAPRRGSGNTIYF. The CDR3 coding sequence is TGCGCCAGCAGCTTGGCCCCCCGAAGGGGCTCTGGAAACACCATATATTTT. Together with reference TRBV5-1 and TRBJ1-3, the CDR3 gives the full variable domain: KAGVTQTPRYLIKTRGQQVTLSCSPISGHRSVSWYQQTPGQGLQFLFEYFSETQRNKGNFPGRFSGRQFSNSRSEMNVSTLELGDSALYLCASSLAPRRGSGNTIYFGEGSWLTVV.

This clone counts as medium-sized (0.01 to 0.1%). The chain recombines TRBV6-4 with TRBJ2-3; no clear D gene. Germline V gene lookup returns CDR1 MRHNA and CDR2 SNTAGT. Deletions cut 6 bases from V and 6 bases from J, with 13 bases between. CDR3 length: 13 residues. The CDR3: CASSVRGEDTQYF. In nucleotides, the CDR3 is TGTGCCAGCAGCGTACGTGGAGAGGATACGCAGTATTTT.

The chain couples TRBV6-5 to TRBJ1-2; D is ambiguous. Between the trimmed V and J ends, which lost 4 bases and 0 bases, there was a span of 15 bases. Germline CDR1 MNHEY, CDR2 SVGAGI. The CDR3 runs 16 residues. The chain's CDR3 is CASSSSGQVTNYGYTF. CDR3 coding DNA: TGTGCCAGCAGTTCCTCGGGCCAGGTCACTAACTATGGCTACACCTTC.

CDR3 amino acids: CASSREGGTSSPNEQFF. CDR3 coding DNA: TGTGCCAGCAGCCGGGAAGGGGGGACTAGCTCTCCTAATGAGCAGTTCTTC. V gene TRBV5-4 combines with J gene TRBJ2-1, with 9 bases fitting TRBD2. The V and J ends lost 4 bases and 7 bases, in that order; junction bases with no gene match: 15. Per germline, CDR1 SGHNT and CDR2 YYREEE (reference sequence). This CDR3 is 17 amino acids long.

The chain links TRBV29-1 to TRBJ1-2; possible D gene TRBD1, 6 bases. Germline CDR1 SQVTM, CDR2 ANQGSEA. The CDR3 totals 11 residues. Trimming removed 6 bases from V and 6 bases from J, with 11 bases in between. The CDR3 DNA reads as TGCAGCGTCACTACAGGGAATGGCTACACCTTC. Encoded protein: CSVTTGNGYTF. Using reference TRBV29-1 and TRBJ1-2 for the parts outside the CDR3, the full variable domain is SAVISQKPSRDICQRGTSLTIQCQVDSQVTMMFWYRQQPGQSLTLIATANQGSEATYESGFVIDKFPISRPNLTFSTLTVSNMSPEDSSIYLCSVTTGNGYTFGSGTRLTVV.

This chain joins TRBV6-5 and TRBJ2-7; tentatively, D is TRBD1 (5 bases). The CDR3 runs 12 residues. The germline V gene encodes CDR1 MNHEY and CDR2 SVGAGI. V lost 2 bases and J lost 5, with 7 bases in between. The CDR3 protein is CASSYGAHEQYF. The CDR3 coding sequence is TGTGCCAGCAGTTACGGGGCCCACGAGCAGTACTTC.

The gene calls are TRBV5-4 and TRBJ2-7; TRBD2 aligns across 12 bases. V gave up 0 bases and J gave up 6 bases; unmatched junction bases: 7. The CDR3 covers 16 residues. CDR1 and CDR2 from the germline V gene are SGHNT and YYREEE (reference sequence). This chain's CDR3 is CASSLAVLAGGGEQYF. DNA of the CDR3: TGTGCCAGCAGCTTGGCGGTACTAGCGGGGGGCGGCGAGCAGTACTTC.

The chain uses TRBV6-5 and TRBJ2-7; 9 bases align to TRBD1. Per germline, CDR1 MNHEY and CDR2 SVGAGI. This CDR3 is 15 amino acids long. J gave up 2 bases and V 8 bases, and 10 bases lay outside the gene matches. The CDR3: CASWDRRQGAYEQYF. The CDR3 nucleotides are TGTGCCAGCTGGGACCGCAGACAGGGGGCCTACGAGCAGTACTTC.

J is TRBJ1-2 and V is TRBV15; D unclear. Trimming pared 5 bases from V and 4 bases from J, leaving 5 bases between. Germline CDR1 reads LNHNV; CDR2 reads YYDKDF (reference sequence). The CDR3 loop spans 11 amino acids. The CDR3 loop reads CATSPGYGYTF. The DNA of the CDR3 is TGTGCCACCAGCCCAGGCTATGGCTACACCTTC.

This clone has just a few counts. V is TRBV19 and J is TRBJ2-7, with TRBD1 identical over 8 bases. Trimming removed 6 bases from V and 4 bases from J; junction bases left unmatched: 8. The CDR3 extends over 14 amino acids. Per germline, CDR1 LNHDA and CDR2 SQIVND (reference sequence). The CDR3 nucleotides are TGTGCCAGTAGCCCGGACAGGGTGAGTTACGAGCAGTACTTC. This codes for CASSPDRVSYEQYF.

This sequence joins TRBV9 and TRBJ1-1; 8 bases align to TRBD1. This CDR3 has 14 amino acids. Germline CDR1 is SGDLS and CDR2 is YYNGEE. The V and J ends lost 2 bases and 4 bases, in that order; junction bases with no gene match: 4. The CDR3 DNA reads TGTGCCAGCAGCGTCCAGGGGGCGGGCACTGAAGCTTTCTTT. Its protein is CASSVQGAGTEAFF.

V and J are TRBV18 and TRBJ1-4; no definite D call. Looked up from germline, CDR1 is KGHSH and CDR2 is LQKENI. This CDR3 region has 15 residues. V dropped 2 bases and J dropped 6 bases, with 13 bases sitting between them. CDR3 bases: TGTGCCAGCTCACCAAGCGTAGGTGGTCATGAAAAACTGTTTTTT. The encoded protein is CASSPSVGGHEKLFF. Variable domain in full (rest from reference TRBV18 and TRBJ1-4): NAGVMQNPRHLVRRRGQEARLRCSPMKGHSHVYWYRQLPEEGLKFMVYLQKENIIDESGMPKERFSAEFPKEGPSILRIQQVVRGDSAAYFCASSPSVGGHEKLFFGSGTQLSVL.

This clone was counted a few times. J is TRBJ2-3 and V is TRBV6-4; TRBD2 might be the D (5 bases). CDR1 is MRHNA, CDR2 SNTAGT, per germline. V was pared by 6 bases and J by 2 bases, with 9 bases between. This CDR3 spans 13 amino acids. The CDR3: CASSPRDTDTQYF. The CDR3 DNA is TGTGCCAGCAGCCCACGGGACACAGATACGCAGTATTTT.

The V call is TRBV5-1, the J call TRBJ2-7, with TRBD2 identical over 10 bases. CDR1 is SGHRS and CDR2 is YFSETQ in the germline V gene. After removal of 0 bases from V and 6 bases from J, the junction contained 6 bases not matched to a gene. The CDR3 has 15 residues. Here the CDR3 reads CASSLELAGIGEQYF. For the CDR3, the DNA is TGCGCCAGCAGCTTGGAACTAGCGGGAATCGGCGAGCAGTACTTC.

The rearrangement joins TRBV19 to TRBJ2-1; 12 bases line up with TRBD2. V lost 11 bases and J lost 12; bases outside the gene matches: 11. The germline V gene encodes CDR1 LNHDA and CDR2 SQIVND (reference sequence). This CDR3 region has 13 residues. The CDR3 DNA is TGTGCCGTGGGGCCTAGCGGGGGGGATTGGCAGTTCTTC. It translates to CAVGPSGGDWQFF.